These 17 T cell receptor beta chains were all obtained from the same sample, sequenced in a study of cytomegalovirus exposure and HLA in healthy donors. It was with 60 Vbeta and 13 Jbeta primers that the PCR ran. TCRdb keeps only in-frame clones here, not all; method: immunoSEQ multiplex PCR. The sample carries 100,000 to 150,000 clones, around 86% recorded once. Source material: PBMCs. The origin of the receptors is a man in his late teens or twenties in good health and CMV-seronegative.

The chain employs TRBV27 and TRBJ1-2, with 10 nucleotides matching TRBD1. Germline CDR1 MNHEY, CDR2 SMNVEV (reference sequence). V dropped 3 bases and J dropped 4; count of bases not matched to a gene: 11. The CDR3 covers 17 residues. The CDR3 DNA follows: TGTGCCAGCAGTTTCTTCGGGACAGGGGACTCACCCTATGGCTACACCTTC. Its translation: CASSFFGTGDSPYGYTF.

J is TRBJ2-7 and V is TRBV18, with a weak D call TRBD1 (5 bases). Trimming removed 3 bases at V and 6 bases at J, with 18 bases between. Per the germline V gene, CDR1 is KGHSH and CDR2 is LQKENI. The CDR3 sequence is 15 residues long. The CDR3 DNA follows: TGTGCCAGCTCACCTAATCAAGCGCAGGGAACCGAGCAGTACTTC. Its translation: CASSPNQAQGTEQYF.

The V call is TRBV5-1, the J call TRBJ1-1; tentatively, D is TRBD1 (6 bases). This CDR3 contains 16 residues. Trimming took off 0 bases at V and 1 base at J, with 13 bases between the two ends. The V gene's germline CDR1 is SGHRS and CDR2 YFSETQ. The CDR3 sequence: CASSLDGGRGNTEAFF. The CDR3 region has the DNA TGCGCCAGCAGCTTGGATGGCGGCAGGGGGAACACTGAAGCTTTCTTT.

The rearrangement uses TRBV5-6 and TRBJ2-1; D remains ambiguous. The V end lost 5 bases, the J end lost 1 base, and 13 bases lay between the germline ends. The length of the CDR3 is 15 residues. The germline V gene has CDR1 SGHDT and CDR2 YYEEEE. CDR3 nucleotide sequence: TGTGCCAGCAGGTTAGTCAGGATTTCCTACAATGAGCAGTTCTTC. This sequence encodes CASRLVRISYNEQFF. The full variable domain, in which reference TRBV5-6 and TRBJ2-1 provide the parts outside the CDR3, is DAGVTQSPTHLIKTRGQQVTLRCSPKSGHDTVSWYQQALGQGPQFIFQYYEEEERQRGNFPDRFSGHQFPNYSSELNVNALLLGDSALYLCASRLVRISYNEQFFGPGTRLTVL.

The chain employs TRBV19 and TRBJ2-7; 9 positions match TRBD1. V lost 2 bases and J lost 2; bases outside the gene matches: 10. The CDR3 has 17 residues. Germline V gene data show CDR1 as LNHDA and CDR2 as SQIVND (reference sequence). The CDR3 loop is CASSIIPRTGVAYEQYF. The CDR3 DNA follows: TGTGCCAGTAGTATAATCCCACGGACAGGGGTGGCCTACGAGCAGTACTTC.

To note about this clone: One end of the junction does not line up with germline, which may come from a read error. The chain carries TRBV7-9 and TRBJ1-1; D remains ambiguous. The CDR3 contains 12 residues. The germline gives CDR1 SEHNR, CDR2 FQNEAQ (reference sequence). CDR3: CSSSPGNTEAFF. The CDR3 coding sequence is TGTTCCAGCAGCCCAGGAAACACTGAAGCTTTCTTT.

To note about this clone: This same CDR3 is encoded by further DNA sequences in the sample. The rearrangement links TRBV9 to TRBJ1-2; tentative D call: TRBD1 (5 bases). Trimming shortened V by 0 bases and J by 0 bases, and 6 bases separated the two germline ends. The germline CDR1 and CDR2 sequences are SGDLS and YYNGEE. This CDR3 comprises 14 residues. CDR3 sequence (DNA): TGTGCCAGCAGCGTAGGACAGACTAACTATGGCTACACCTTC. Amino acids: CASSVGQTNYGYTF.

V usage is TRBV2 and J usage is TRBJ1-5; TRBD1 matches at 8 bases. With V trimmed by 8 bases and J by 7 bases, 7 bases remained unmatched. CDR1 and CDR2 from the germline V gene are SNHLY and FYNNEI. The CDR3 length is 13 residues. The CDR3 sequence is CASGDRGWQPQHF. The CDR3 coding sequence is TGTGCCAGCGGCGACAGGGGCTGGCAGCCCCAGCATTTT. The full variable domain, its missing parts supplied by reference TRBV2 and TRBJ1-5, is EPEVTQTPSHQVTQMGQEVILRCVPISNHLYFYWYRQILGQKVEFLVSFYNNEISEKSEIFDDQFSVERPDGSNFTLKIRSTKLEDSAMYFCASGDRGWQPQHFGDGTRLSIL.

This chain uses TRBV4-3 with TRBJ2-3; 7 nucleotides align to TRBD2. V gave up 5 bases and J gave up 3 bases; unmatched junction bases: 20. The CDR3 spans 19 residues. Germline lookup yields CDR1 LGHNA and CDR2 YSLEER. CDR3 sequence reads: CASSWGPPGRGGPTDTQYF. CDR3 nucleotide sequence: TGCGCCAGCAGCTGGGGACCCCCGGGGAGGGGCGGACCGACAGATACGCAGTATTTT.

Written as DNA, the CDR3 is TGTGCCAGCAGCGTAAGGGAGGGAGACTATGGCTACACCTTC. Residues: CASSVREGDYGYTF. V is TRBV9 and J is TRBJ1-2, with D uncertain. This CDR3 contains 14 residues. Deletions cut 1 base from V and 3 bases from J, with 10 bases between. Per germline, CDR1 SGDLS and CDR2 YYNGEE.

V and J are TRBV28 and TRBJ2-1; a weak D match, TRBD1 (6 bases). This CDR3 has 16 amino acids. The germline CDR1 and CDR2 sequences are MDHEN and SYDVKM. V was shortened by 5 bases and J by 0 bases, with 14 bases between the two germline ends. CDR3 nucleotide sequence: TGTGCCAGCAGTCGAATAGGACAGACCTCCTACAATGAGCAGTTCTTC. Protein: CASSRIGQTSYNEQFF.

This rearrangement joins TRBV27 to TRBJ2-7, with 7 positions matching TRBD1. CDR1 and CDR2 (germline): MNHEY, SMNVEV (reference sequence). J gave up 9 bases and V 6 bases, and 14 bases lay outside the gene matches. The CDR3 loop spans 14 amino acids. This CDR3 reads CASSPTGVIVGQYF. CDR3 nucleotides: TGTGCCAGCAGCCCTACAGGGGTGATTGTCGGGCAGTACTTC.

This chain joins TRBV25-1 and TRBJ1-3; maybe TRBD1 (6 bases). Per the germline V gene, CDR1 is MGHDK and CDR2 is SYGVNS. Trimming shortened V by 4 bases and J by 0 bases, and 10 bases separated the two germline ends. The length of the CDR3 is 15 residues. CDR3 sequence: CASSVTGRSGNTIYF. CDR3 bases: TGTGCCAGCAGTGTGACAGGCCGCTCTGGAAACACCATATATTTT.

This rearrangement joins TRBV5-4 to TRBJ1-4; D is unclear. The V end was cut by 3 bases, the J end by 8 bases, with 14 bases between. This CDR3 region has 14 residues. CDR1 and CDR2 (germline): SGHNT, YYREEE (reference sequence). The chain's CDR3 is CASSSYTAGEKLFF. The CDR3 coding sequence is TGTGCCAGCAGCTCCTACACGGCGGGGGAAAAACTGTTTTTT.

This chain uses TRBV5-1 with TRBJ1-4; D is perhaps TRBD1 (6 bases). The CDR3 loop spans 14 amino acids. V shed 5 bases and J shed 0 bases, with 8 bases lying between them. Germline V gene sequence: CDR1 SGHRS, CDR2 YFSETQ. The CDR3 nucleotides read TGCGCCAGCAGACAGGGTGCAACTAATGAAAAACTGTTTTTT. Its protein is CASRQGATNEKLFF.

The rearrangement uses TRBV5-1 and TRBJ1-4; 8 nucleotides align to TRBD1. J lost 4 bases, V lost 4 bases, and 3 bases had no gene match. This CDR3 has 14 residues. Germline loops: CDR1 SGHRS, CDR2 YFSETQ. The CDR3 DNA is TGCGCCAGCAGCGGACAGGGCGGTAATGAAAAACTGTTTTTT. Protein sequence: CASSGQGGNEKLFF.

The chain carries TRBV18 and TRBJ1-2; the D gene is possibly TRBD1 (6 bases). The germline CDR1 and CDR2 sequences are KGHSH and LQKENI. The germline V and J ends were trimmed by 2 bases and 8 bases, with 9 bases remaining between them. The CDR3 loop spans 12 amino acids. CDR3 amino acids: CASSPTGLGYTF. CDR3 bases: TGTGCCAGCTCACCAACAGGGTTGGGCTACACCTTC.